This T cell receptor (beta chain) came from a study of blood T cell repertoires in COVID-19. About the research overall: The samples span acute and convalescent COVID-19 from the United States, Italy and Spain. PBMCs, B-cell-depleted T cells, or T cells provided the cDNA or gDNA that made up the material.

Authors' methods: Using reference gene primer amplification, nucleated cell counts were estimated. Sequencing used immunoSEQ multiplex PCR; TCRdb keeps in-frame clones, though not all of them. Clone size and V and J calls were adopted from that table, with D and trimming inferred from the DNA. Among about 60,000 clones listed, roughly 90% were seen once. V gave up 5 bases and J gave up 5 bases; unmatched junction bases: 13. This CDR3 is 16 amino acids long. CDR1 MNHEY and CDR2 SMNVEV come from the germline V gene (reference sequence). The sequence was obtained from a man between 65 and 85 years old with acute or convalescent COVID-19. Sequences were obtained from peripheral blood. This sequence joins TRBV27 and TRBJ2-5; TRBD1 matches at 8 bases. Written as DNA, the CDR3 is TGTGCCAGCAGTCCCCAGACAGGGGCTGGGAGTGAGACCCAGTACTTC. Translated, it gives CASSPQTGAGSETQYF.